This T cell receptor (beta chain) was observed in a study of shared clonotypes between healthy human individuals. Using immunoSEQ multiplex PCR, the repertoire was profiled, and TCRdb retains in-frame clones only, with some absent. The table includes 850,000 to 1,200,000 clones, around 74% detected once. The V gene's germline CDR1 is MNHNS and CDR2 SASEGT. CDR3 length equals 14 residues. With 4 bases removed from V and 1 base from J, the gap between germline ends came to 7 bases. This TCR derives from a young man in good health. V usage is TRBV6-1 and J usage is TRBJ2-2, with D unclear. Sample: memory CD4+ T cells sorted from blood. This sample's subset: CD45RA-negative fraction. CDR3 region: CASSGWGNTGELFF. The CDR3 nucleotides read TGTGCCAGCAGTGGATGGGGGAACACCGGGGAGCTGTTTTTT.